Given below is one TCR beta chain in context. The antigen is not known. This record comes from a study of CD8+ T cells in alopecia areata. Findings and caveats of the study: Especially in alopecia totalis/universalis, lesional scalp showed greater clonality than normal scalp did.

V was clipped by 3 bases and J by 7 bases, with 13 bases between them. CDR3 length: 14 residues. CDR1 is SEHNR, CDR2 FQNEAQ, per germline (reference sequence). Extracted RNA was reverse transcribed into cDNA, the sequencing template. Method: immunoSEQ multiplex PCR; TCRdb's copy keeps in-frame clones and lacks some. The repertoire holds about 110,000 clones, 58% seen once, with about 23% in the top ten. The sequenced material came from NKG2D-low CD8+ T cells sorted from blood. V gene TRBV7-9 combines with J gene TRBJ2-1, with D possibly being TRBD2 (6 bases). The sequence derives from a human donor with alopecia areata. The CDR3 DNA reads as TGTGCCAGCAGCTTCTACGGGAGTCTGAATGAGCAGTTCTTC. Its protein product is CASSFYGSLNEQFF.